The 15 T cell receptor beta chains below all came from one sample that was sequenced in a study of blood T cell repertoires in COVID-19. The data were produced by immunoSEQ multiplex PCR, yet TCRdb's version contains in-frame clones alone and is incomplete. The sample includes over 25,000 clones, 85% seen only once; the top ten take about 25%. The sample was peripheral blood. The receptors were gathered from a human donor in a cohort sampled during active COVID-19.

V and J are TRBV28 and TRBJ2-7; perhaps TRBD2 as D (7 bases). CDR1 and CDR2 from the germline V gene are MDHEN and SYDVKM. This CDR3 has 14 residues. V lost 6 bases and J lost 3, with 15 bases in between. This chain's CDR3 is CASRLMGGGYEQYF. The CDR3 DNA reads TGTGCCAGCAGGTTAATGGGAGGGGGCTACGAGCAGTACTTC.

This clone was found a few times. V gene TRBV7-9 combines with J gene TRBJ1-5; 11 bases align to TRBD1. The CDR3 totals 16 residues. The V and J ends lost 5 bases and 7 bases, in that order; junction bases with no gene match: 10. CDR1 is SEHNR, CDR2 FQNEAQ, per germline (reference sequence). Here the CDR3 DNA reads TGTGCCAGCAGCCACTATCGGACAGGGGGCGACCAGCCCCAGCATTTT. This codes for CASSHYRTGGDQPQHF.

The rearrangement links TRBV10-3 to TRBJ2-3; 9 nucleotides align to TRBD2. Per germline, CDR1 ENHRY and CDR2 SYGVKD. There are 14 residues in the CDR3. The V gene end was trimmed by 7 bases and the J gene end by 6 bases; junction bases not matched to a gene: 8. CDR3 sequence: CAINLAGGPDTQYF. The CDR3 DNA reads TGTGCCATCAATCTGGCGGGGGGGCCGGATACGCAGTATTTT.

V is TRBV9 and J is TRBJ2-5; D might be TRBD1 (7 bases). CDR3 length equals 14 residues. Between the trimmed V and J ends, which lost 4 bases and 4 bases, there was a span of 14 bases. Germline lookup yields CDR1 SGDLS and CDR2 YYNGEE. The CDR3 DNA follows: TGTGCCAGCAGCCCGAGACAGGGAGGAGAGACCCAGTACTTC. It yields the protein CASSPRQGGETQYF.

V and J are TRBV6-2 or TRBV6-3 and TRBJ2-1, with TRBD2 identical over 9 bases. There are 20 residues in the CDR3. The V gene end was trimmed by 0 bases and the J gene end by 10 bases; junction bases not matched to a gene: 22. Germline V gene data show CDR1 as MNHEY and CDR2 as SVGEGT. In DNA form, the CDR3 reads TGTGCCAGCAGTTACTCGAGCTCCGCGGGGGGGCCAAGGAGGGGTCGCGAGCAGTTCTTC. Translating gives CASSYSSSAGGPRRGREQFF.

This chain joins TRBV25-1 and TRBJ2-7, with 9 bases fitting TRBD1. Germline lookup yields CDR1 MGHDK and CDR2 SYGVNS. The CDR3 spans 15 residues. With V trimmed by 3 bases and J by 0 bases, 3 bases remained unmatched. This CDR3 reads CASSDPGQGSYEQYF. CDR3 DNA: TGTGCCAGCAGTGACCCGGGACAGGGCTCCTACGAGCAGTACTTC.

The chain links TRBV5-5 to TRBJ1-2; D is possibly TRBD1 (6 bases). CDR1 SGHKS and CDR2 YYEKEE come from the germline V gene (reference sequence). The V and J ends lost 0 bases and 3 bases respectively, with 12 bases between them. This CDR3 has 15 amino acids. This CDR3 is CASSLASGGHYGYTF. In nucleotides, the CDR3 is TGTGCCAGCAGCTTGGCTTCGGGGGGGCACTATGGCTACACCTTC.

The CDR3 protein is CASSLNINNEQFF. DNA for the CDR3: TGTGCCAGCAGCTTAAATATTAACAATGAGCAGTTCTTC. The chain carries TRBV7-3 and TRBJ2-1; no definite D call. Trimming removed 1 base at V and 5 bases at J, with 6 bases between. Germline lookup yields CDR1 SGHTA and CDR2 FQGTGA. The CDR3 spans 13 residues.

The chain links TRBV5-6 to TRBJ1-5; unclear D gene. Germline V CDR1 and CDR2: SGHDT, YYEEEE. With 2 bases removed from V and 6 bases from J, the gap between germline ends came to 15 bases. The CDR3 has 15 amino acids. The CDR3 reads CASSLFGSSSQPQHF. CDR3 DNA sequence: TGTGCCAGCAGCTTATTTGGGAGTTCGAGTCAGCCCCAGCATTTT.

This clone has just a few counts. The gene calls are TRBV6-1 and TRBJ1-5; 7 bases fit TRBD1. CDR3 size: 15 residues. The V and J ends lost 0 bases and 3 bases, in that order; junction bases with no gene match: 2. Germline V gene lookup returns CDR1 MNHNS and CDR2 SASEGT. The CDR3 protein is CASSEAGQFNQPQHF. CDR3 coding DNA: TGTGCCAGCAGTGAAGCGGGACAGTTCAATCAGCCCCAGCATTTT.

This clone was counted between two and nine times. The rearrangement joins TRBV7-2 to TRBJ2-7, with a possible D match to TRBD1 (6 bases). The CDR3 length is 16 residues. The V and J ends lost 5 bases and 0 bases respectively, with 17 bases between them. The germline V gene encodes CDR1 SGHTA and CDR2 FQGNSA. CDR3 protein: CASSLRARGISYEQYF. Here the CDR3 DNA reads TGTGCCAGCAGCCTTAGAGCCAGGGGAATCTCCTACGAGCAGTACTTC.

The chain couples TRBV4-2 to TRBJ1-2; D is unresolved. From germline, CDR1 is LGHNA and CDR2 YNFKEQ. Deletions cut 0 bases from V and 8 bases from J, with 13 bases between. The CDR3 runs to 14 residues. For the CDR3, the DNA is TGTGCCAGCAGCCAAGATCAAACAGCCTTGGGCTACACCTTC. This sequence encodes CASSQDQTALGYTF.

V gene TRBV11-2 combines with J gene TRBJ2-1; D possibly corresponds to TRBD2 (6 bases). Trimming cost V 6 bases and J 8 bases, with 17 bases left between them. The CDR3 totals 14 residues. Germline CDR1 and CDR2: SGHAT and FQNNGV. This chain's CDR3 is CASSPNRGWYEQFF. In DNA, the CDR3 is TGTGCCAGCAGTCCCAACCGGGGGTGGTATGAGCAGTTCTTC. Full variable domain (remainder filled in from reference TRBV11-2 and TRBJ2-1): EAGVAQSPRYKIIEKRQSVAFWCNPISGHATLYWYQQILGQGPKLLIQFQNNGVVDDSQLPKDRFSAERLKGVDSTLKIQPAKLEDSAVYLCASSPNRGWYEQFFGPGTRLTVL.

This clone was observed a handful of times. This chain uses TRBV4-3 with TRBJ1-6; 7 nucleotides align to TRBD1. From germline, CDR1 is LGHNA and CDR2 YSLEER. The CDR3 loop spans 15 amino acids. With V trimmed by 2 bases and J by 8 bases, 6 bases remained unmatched. The CDR3 region is CASSQIQGLDSPLHF. The CDR3 bases are TGCGCCAGCAGCCAAATACAGGGGCTGGATTCACCCCTCCACTTT.

The CDR3 DNA reads TGTGCCAGCAGCTTAGATGGGTTCTATGGGGCAGGGGGCGCTTCCCCTGAAGCTTTCTTT. As protein: CASSLDGFYGAGGASPEAFF. The chain uses TRBV11-3 and TRBJ1-1; 8 bases are a match to TRBD1. Losses at the gene ends were 0 bases for V and 6 bases for J; bases not matched to a gene: 21. This CDR3 is built from 20 residues. Per the germline V gene, CDR1 is SGHNT and CDR2 is YENEEA.